This T cell receptor beta chain emerged from a study of CD8+ T cells in alopecia areata. About the research overall: Each of the treated patients was given oral tofacitinib, 5 to 10 mg twice daily, for moderate-to-severe alopecia areata.

Researchers took lesional scalp punch biopsies and peripheral blood from people who were alopecia areata patients. The germline CDR1 and CDR2 sequences are KGHSH and LQKENI. This CDR3 spans 15 amino acids. V was pared by 3 bases and J by 4 bases, with 14 bases between. There are a few counts of this clone. cDNA prepared by RNA extraction and subsequent reverse transcription served as the template for sequencing. The data were produced by immunoSEQ multiplex PCR, yet TCRdb's version contains in-frame clones alone and is incomplete. The sample comprises roughly 140,000 clones, around 50% of which are singletons, and approximately 19% rests with the top ten.

This rearrangement joins TRBV18 to TRBJ2-3; TRBD1 is a possible D gene (5 bases). The receptor was derived from a human donor with alopecia areata. The sequencing here drew on CD8+ T cells sorted from blood, taken at week 0. CDR3 loop: CASSPRPGQPDTQYF. The CDR3 bases are TGTGCCAGCTCACCTCGTCCAGGGCAACCAGATACGCAGTATTTT. The entire variable domain, with the rest obtained from reference TRBV18 and TRBJ2-3, is as follows: NAGVMQNPRHLVRRRGQEARLRCSPMKGHSHVYWYRQLPEEGLKFMVYLQKENIIDESGMPKERFSAEFPKEGPSILRIQQVVRGDSAAYFCASSPRPGQPDTQYFGPGTRLTVL.